This T cell receptor beta chain originates from a study of Graves' ophthalmopathy and Graves' hyperthyroidism. This CDR3 has 15 residues. Germline assignment: CDR1 ENHRY and CDR2 SYGVKD. The trim removed 7 bases at V and 5 bases at J, leaving 13 bases unmatched. Scientists amplified the TCR beta CDR3 regions from RNA transcripts. HTBI primers were employed in first-round RT-PCR, then a second-round multiplex PCR followed. TCRdb reprocessed the multiplex PCR reads with MiXCR, giving one entry per CDR3 protein. The data contain over a million distinct CDR3 sequences, about 36% of them singletons. This clonotype was counted ten times or more. Its antigen is unidentified. Whole-study results and caveats: Blood also harbored most expanded thyroid clonotypes above 0.001 frequency. Sensitivity reached roughly 70% and specificity more than 72% when the model predicted ophthalmopathy progression.

Hyperthyroidism patients had new diagnoses, durations under 2 months, and ages of 18 to 65. Clinicians made diagnoses from clinical symptoms, serum thyroxine, TRAb, thyroid ultrasound and orbital computed tomography. This sequence originates from an adult man with Graves' hyperthyroidism. The sequencing input was peripheral blood or thyroid tissue (not recorded which). The rearrangement uses TRBV10-3 and TRBJ1-1; TRBD1 agrees at 7 bases. The CDR3 coding sequence is TGTGCCATCAAGAAGGGGGCTAGGGAGTGGACTGAAGCTTTCTTT. Its translation is CAIKKGAREWTEAFF.